This passage covers 29 T cell receptor beta chains from one sample sequenced in a study of identical twins. Using its own MiXCR run on the 5' RACE reads, TCRdb lists one record per CDR3 protein. The sample has under 300,000 distinct CDR3 sequences; around 15% are singletons. Sample: memory (CD45RO+) T cells sorted from blood. Receptors were obtained from a woman aged 18-35 years in good health.

This clonotype has a handful of counts. This chain links TRBV5-1 with TRBJ2-3, with TRBD1 matching over 7 bases. After removal of 2 bases from V and 6 bases from J, the junction contained 9 bases not matched to a gene. The CDR3 consists of 15 residues. Germline assignment: CDR1 SGHRS and CDR2 YFSETQ. The DNA for the CDR3 is TGCGCCAGCAGCTTACAGGGGCTCCTAGGGGATACGCAGTATTTT. Amino acid sequence: CASSLQGLLGDTQYF.

This chain connects TRBV9 to TRBJ2-3; perhaps TRBD2 as D (6 bases). The CDR3 consists of 14 residues. The V end lost 5 bases, the J end lost 2 bases, and 12 bases lay between the germline ends. Germline V lookup: CDR1 SGDLS, CDR2 YYNGEE. CDR3 sequence: CASSVRDSTDTQYF. As DNA, the CDR3 is TGTGCCAGCAGTGTGCGGGATTCCACAGATACGCAGTATTTT.

The chain links TRBV6-4 to TRBJ2-5; 7 bases match TRBD1. Germline CDR1 and CDR2: MRHNA and SNTAGT. V shed 5 bases and J 4 bases; nucleotides not matched to a gene: 7. CDR3 length: 14 amino acids. Here the CDR3 DNA reads TGTGCCAGCAGTCCCACAGGGGTCCCAGAGACCCAGTACTTC. It is translated as CASSPTGVPETQYF.

V gene TRBV5-1 combines with J gene TRBJ2-5; TRBD2 agrees at 8 bases. Per germline, CDR1 SGHRS and CDR2 YFSETQ. This CDR3 contains 15 residues. Trimming cost V 2 bases and J 2 bases; bases outside gene matches: 5. The CDR3 region has the DNA TGCGCCAGCAGCTTCGCCCGGGGGGGGCAAGAGACCCAGTACTTC. Protein sequence: CASSFARGGQETQYF.

J is TRBJ2-7 and V is TRBV5-1, with a possible D match to TRBD1 (6 bases). There are 13 residues in the CDR3. CDR1 is SGHRS, CDR2 YFSETQ, per germline. V shed 5 bases and J shed 3 bases, with 12 bases lying between them. The CDR3 DNA is TGCGCCAGCAGGGAGACAGGAATCTACGAGCAGTACTTC. Translation gives CASRETGIYEQYF.

This clonotype has only a few counts. V gene TRBV20-1 combines with J gene TRBJ2-5; D may be TRBD2 (6 bases). V dropped 3 bases and J dropped 2 bases, with 13 bases sitting between them. CDR3 length equals 14 residues. The germline gives CDR1 DFQATT, CDR2 SNEGSKA (reference sequence). CDR3 residues: CSARGTPYQETQYF. The CDR3 region has the DNA TGCAGTGCTAGGGGGACTCCTTATCAAGAGACCCAGTACTTC.

This clonotype was seen many times. This chain links TRBV5-6 with TRBJ2-5; maybe TRBD2 (5 bases). Trimming took 7 bases from V and 6 from J, leaving 13 bases between them. Germline CDR1 and CDR2: SGHDT and YYEEEE. The CDR3 runs to 12 residues. Written as DNA, the CDR3 is TGTGCCAGCGGGAGAGATGGAAAGACCCAGTACTTC. Amino acids: CASGRDGKTQYF.

The V call is TRBV29-1, the J call TRBJ2-5; 7 bases agree with TRBD1. The V gene's germline CDR1 is SQVTM and CDR2 ANQGSEA. V lost 6 bases to trimming and J lost 1 base; unmatched junction nucleotides: 5. The CDR3 runs to 13 residues. Here the CDR3 reads CSVAHRGQETQYF. CDR3 nucleotide sequence: TGCAGCGTAGCTCACAGGGGCCAAGAGACCCAGTACTTC.

J is TRBJ2-1 and V is TRBV10-3, with 7 bases aligning to TRBD2. Germline V gene lookup returns CDR1 ENHRY and CDR2 SYGVKD. This CDR3 is built from 12 residues. Trimming removed 2 bases from V and 9 bases from J; junction bases left unmatched: 1. This CDR3 is CAISEGGGEQFF. CDR3 sequence (DNA): TGTGCCATCAGTGAGGGGGGGGGTGAGCAGTTCTTC.

This clonotype was detected a few times. The chain has TRBV20-1 and TRBJ1-5; the match to TRBD1 covers 10 bases. Trimming took 6 bases from V and 2 from J; bases not matched to a gene: 4. The CDR3 runs to 14 residues. The V gene's germline CDR1 is DFQATT and CDR2 SNEGSKA (reference sequence). In DNA form, the CDR3 reads TGCAGTGCCCCGGGACAGGGGCGCAATCAGCCCCAGCATTTT. It codes for CSAPGQGRNQPQHF.

This clonotype has more than one count but fewer than ten. The rearrangement links TRBV28 to TRBJ1-4, with 9 bases lining up with TRBD1. Germline V gene data show CDR1 as MDHEN and CDR2 as SYDVKM. This CDR3 has 15 residues. V lost 4 bases, J lost 8 bases, and 8 bases stayed unmatched. The CDR3 reads CASSSRQGGGEKLFF. Written as DNA, the CDR3 is TGTGCCAGCAGTTCCCGACAGGGGGGCGGGGAAAAACTGTTTTTT. Combining the CDR3 with reference TRBV28 and TRBJ1-4 gives the whole variable domain DVKVTQSSRYLVKRTGEKVFLECVQDMDHENMFWYRQDPGLGLRLIYFSYDVKMKEKGDIPEGYSVSREKKERFSLILESASTNQTSMYLCASSSRQGGGEKLFFGSGTQLSVL.

Regarding this clonotype: This may be a read error: a much more frequent sequence differs by one nucleotide. The rearrangement joins TRBV5-1 to TRBJ2-1; a possible D gene is TRBD2 (5 bases). V was pared by 6 bases and J by 4 bases, with 14 bases between. Germline CDR1 is SGHRS and CDR2 is YFSETQ. This CDR3 is built from 14 residues. This CDR3 reads CASKVRAVYNEQFF. DNA of the CDR3: TGCGCCAGCAAGGTGCGGGCGGTATACAATGAGCAGTTCTTC.

The rearrangement uses TRBV20-1 and TRBJ2-5; maybe TRBD2 (6 bases). The germline V gene has CDR1 DFQATT and CDR2 SNEGSKA (reference sequence). This CDR3 is 14 amino acids long. The V end was cut by 3 bases, the J end by 5 bases, with 16 bases between. The CDR3 coding sequence is TGCAGTGCTAGGGCCAACGCCCGGGAGGAGACCCAGTACTTC. Amino acid sequence: CSARANAREETQYF.

This clonotype came up a few times. The chain carries TRBV20-1 and TRBJ2-7; 8 bases line up with TRBD2. The CDR3 has 13 amino acids. Germline CDR1 and CDR2: DFQATT and SNEGSKA (reference sequence). For the CDR3, the DNA is TGCAGCCCTCTAGCGGGTATCGCCTACGAGCAGTACTTC. It codes for CSPLAGIAYEQYF.

The V gene is TRBV7-2, the J gene TRBJ1-2; a possible D gene is TRBD1 (6 bases). CDR3 length: 16 residues. CDR1 SGHTA and CDR2 FQGNSA come from the germline V gene. Between the trimmed V and J ends, which lost 1 base and 4 bases, there was a span of 16 bases. The CDR3 DNA is TGTGCCAGCAGCTTAGGGGACAATCTCGCCCTCTATGGCTACACCTTC. Residues: CASSLGDNLALYGYTF.

This clonotype was detected only a few times. This sequence joins TRBV7-9 and TRBJ1-1, with 8 bases fitting TRBD1. Germline assignment: CDR1 SEHNR and CDR2 FQNEAQ (reference sequence). V lost 5 bases to trimming and J lost 1 base; unmatched junction nucleotides: 6. The CDR3 runs to 15 residues. CDR3 amino acids: CASSPKDRANTEAFF. DNA of the CDR3: TGTGCCAGCAGCCCTAAGGACAGGGCGAACACTGAAGCTTTCTTT.

Many counts were recorded for this clonotype. This rearrangement joins TRBV6-1 to TRBJ2-5, with 9 positions matching TRBD2. V trimming: 5 bases; J trimming: 5 bases; junction bases outside the gene matches: 3. Germline V gene data show CDR1 as MNHNS and CDR2 as SASEGT. The CDR3 spans 13 residues. The CDR3 loop reads CASSSGGFETQYF. The CDR3 region has the DNA TGTGCCAGCAGTAGCGGGGGGTTTGAGACCCAGTACTTC.

A few counts support this clonotype. The rearrangement joins TRBV12-3 or TRBV12-4 to TRBJ2-5; perhaps TRBD2 as D (6 bases). The ends were cut back, 6 bases at V and 7 bases at J, with 18 bases in the middle. The CDR3 totals 14 residues. The CDR3 DNA is TGTGCCAGCAGCCCGCGGGGAGATGTGGCGACCCAGTACTTC. Translation gives CASSPRGDVATQYF.

The chain has TRBV27 and TRBJ1-4; 8 bases map to TRBD1. The trim removed 6 bases at V and 6 bases at J, leaving 6 bases unmatched. There are 14 residues in the CDR3. CDR1 and CDR2 from the germline V gene are MNHEY and SMNVEV (reference sequence). The CDR3 DNA reads as TGTGCCAGCAGGCGACAGGGGTTTTATGAAAAACTGTTTTTT. Amino acid sequence: CASRRQGFYEKLFF.

This clonotype was recorded a few times. J is TRBJ1-6 and V is TRBV20-1, with D possibly being TRBD1 (5 bases). This CDR3 contains 11 residues. CDR1 DFQATT and CDR2 SNEGSKA come from the germline V gene (reference sequence). With 6 bases removed from V and 10 bases from J, the gap between germline ends came to 10 bases. Here the CDR3 reads CSAGLGSPLHF. The CDR3 nucleotides are TGCAGTGCGGGACTGGGGTCACCCCTCCACTTT.

The chain links TRBV3-1 to TRBJ1-1; D is possibly TRBD1 (5 bases). Germline CDR1 and CDR2: LGHDT and YNNKEL (reference sequence). The CDR3 has 15 amino acids. V lost 4 bases to trimming and J lost 5 bases, with 17 bases between them. CDR3 DNA sequence: TGTGCCAGCAGCCCCCCGGCGGGGCGGCTGACTGAAGCTTTCTTT. Amino acids: CASSPPAGRLTEAFF.

In regard to this clonotype: At one end, the junction sequence differs from germline, possibly due to a read error. The chain links TRBV7-9 to TRBJ2-5; D is undetermined. CDR1 and CDR2 (germline): SEHNR, FQNEAQ (reference sequence). The CDR3 totals 14 residues. For the CDR3, the DNA is TGTGCCAGCAGCTTAGAAGAGACTGAAGAGACCCTGTACTTC. It specifies CASSLEETEETLYF.

This clonotype came up a few times. This sequence joins TRBV5-4 and TRBJ2-1; 14 nucleotides match TRBD2. Germline CDR1 reads SGHNT; CDR2 reads YYREEE (reference sequence). This CDR3 has 18 residues. The V gene end was trimmed by 3 bases and the J gene end by 0 bases; junction bases not matched to a gene: 5. CDR3 DNA: TGTGCCAGCAGCTCGGGACTAGCGGGGGTCAACTCCTACAATGAGCAGTTCTTC. It is translated as CASSSGLAGVNSYNEQFF.

The J gene is TRBJ2-1, the V gene TRBV3-1; 12 bases are shared with TRBD2. V was clipped by 4 bases and J by 9 bases; unmatched bases: 4. CDR3 size: 14 residues. Germline V gene lookup returns CDR1 LGHDT and CDR2 YNNKEL (reference sequence). CDR3 in amino acids: CASSRSSGRGEQFF. The CDR3, as DNA: TGTGCCAGCAGCCGATCTAGCGGGAGGGGTGAGCAGTTCTTC.

The rearrangement uses TRBV5-1 and TRBJ2-7; a weak D match, TRBD1 (6 bases). V was shortened by 0 bases and J by 2 bases, with 12 bases between the two germline ends. CDR1 is SGHRS, CDR2 YFSETQ, per germline. The CDR3 is 15 amino acids. CDR3 DNA: TGCGCCAGCAGCTTGGCGACAGGAAAAACCTACGAGCAGTACTTC. Translating gives CASSLATGKTYEQYF.

There are a few counts of this clonotype. The chain carries TRBV20-1 and TRBJ2-3, with 7 bases aligning to TRBD2. Per the germline V gene, CDR1 is DFQATT and CDR2 is SNEGSKA (reference sequence). The junction had 6 bases not matched to a gene; V was cut back by 3 bases and J by 3 bases. The CDR3 totals 14 residues. The DNA of the CDR3 is TGCAGTGCTAGGCCGGGAGCGGGAACAGATACGCAGTATTTT. This codes for CSARPGAGTDTQYF.

This clonotype was seen a few times. The rearrangement joins TRBV18 to TRBJ2-1, with D maybe TRBD2 (5 bases). V shed 10 bases and J shed 2 bases, with 15 bases lying between them. CDR3 length: 14 amino acids. Germline V CDR1 and CDR2: KGHSH, LQKENI. CDR3: CANRLANTYNEQFF. The CDR3 nucleotides are TGTGCCAACCGATTAGCGAACACCTACAATGAGCAGTTCTTC.

In this sample, this clonotype turned up many times. V is TRBV12-5 and J is TRBJ2-1; a possible D gene is TRBD2 (5 bases). CDR1 is LGHNT and CDR2 is FRNRAP in the germline V gene. The CDR3 is 13 amino acids. The germline V and J ends were trimmed by 4 bases and 3 bases, with 7 bases remaining between them. The CDR3 reads CASGSGVYNEQFF. The CDR3 DNA is TGTGCTAGTGGTTCCGGGGTCTACAATGAGCAGTTCTTC. Full variable domain (missing parts from reference TRBV12-5 and TRBJ2-1): DARVTQTPRHKVTEMGQEVTMRCQPILGHNTVFWYRQTMMQGLELLAYFRNRAPLDDSGMPKDRFSAEMPDATLATLKIQPSEPRDSAVYFCASGSGVYNEQFFGPGTRLTVL.

There are many counts of this clonotype. This chain connects TRBV6-6 to TRBJ2-4; no reliable D call. CDR1 and CDR2 (germline): MNHNY, SVGAGI (reference sequence). Between the trimmed V and J ends, which lost 2 bases and 1 base, there was a span of 0 bases. This CDR3 spans 12 amino acids. The CDR3 DNA reads as TGTGCCAGCAGTTACGCCAAAAACATTCAGTACTTC. Protein product: CASSYAKNIQYF.